These 30 T cell receptor beta chains share one sample of origin, sequenced in a study of blood T cell repertoires in COVID-19. Using immunoSEQ multiplex PCR, the repertoire was profiled, and TCRdb retains in-frame clones only, with some absent. There are approximately 260,000 clones in the sample; around 81% occur only once, and about 3.4% lies in the top ten. Sequenced material: PBMCs or T cells enriched from blood (not recorded which). All receptors come from a man in his forties or fifties who had recovered from COVID-19.

The chain links TRBV18 to TRBJ2-7, with D possibly TRBD2 on 5 matching bases. Germline CDR1 and CDR2: KGHSH and LQKENI. V shed 3 bases and J shed 0 bases, with 12 bases lying between them. This CDR3 is built from 15 residues. The DNA of the CDR3 is TGTGCCAGCTCACCTTCTAGCATCGGCTCCTACGAGCAGTACTTC. Its protein product is CASSPSSIGSYEQYF.

The rearrangement joins TRBV6-5 to TRBJ2-7; 7 nucleotides agree with TRBD1. V was clipped by 6 bases and J by 2 bases; unmatched bases: 7. CDR1 and CDR2 from the germline V gene are MNHEY and SVGAGI. The CDR3 length is 14 residues. The CDR3 loop is CASRWTGSTYEQYF. The CDR3 DNA reads TGTGCCAGCAGGTGGACAGGATCGACCTACGAGCAGTACTTC.

The chain employs TRBV5-4 and TRBJ2-7, with 10 bases identical to TRBD1. This CDR3 is built from 16 residues. The V and J ends lost 0 bases and 11 bases, in that order; junction bases with no gene match: 14. Germline V CDR1 and CDR2: SGHNT, YYREEE (reference sequence). This CDR3 reads CASSLAHGTGAAPEYF. CDR3 in DNA: TGTGCCAGCAGCTTGGCCCATGGGACAGGGGCAGCCCCTGAGTACTTC.

This sequence joins TRBV30 and TRBJ1-3; D is unresolved. The germline CDR1 and CDR2 sequences are GTSNPN and SVGIG (reference sequence). V lost 0 bases, J lost 1 base, and 7 bases lay in between. The CDR3 runs to 14 residues. The CDR3 protein is CAWSVRGSGNTIYF. In DNA form, the CDR3 reads TGTGCCTGGAGTGTCCGGGGTTCTGGAAACACCATATATTTT.

The chain has TRBV13 and TRBJ2-3; 10 bases are shared with TRBD2. Germline CDR1 and CDR2: PRHDT and FYEKMQ (reference sequence). The CDR3 sequence is 17 residues long. J was trimmed by 6 bases and V by 3 bases; bases with no gene match: 12. The CDR3 nucleotides are TGTGCCAGCAGCTTCATGGGGCTAGCGGGGGCAATGGATACGCAGTATTTT. It encodes CASSFMGLAGAMDTQYF.

CDR3 protein: CAISESTGSSNYNSPLHF. The CDR3 coding sequence is TGTGCCATCAGTGAGTCGACGGGGAGTTCCAACTATAATTCACCCCTCCACTTT. The rearrangement joins TRBV10-3 to TRBJ1-6; D call uncertain. This CDR3 is built from 18 residues. With 0 bases removed from V and 3 bases from J, the gap between germline ends came to 15 bases. Germline CDR1 and CDR2: ENHRY and SYGVKD.

The CDR3 loop reads CASSQLLAGGGEQFF. The CDR3 DNA reads TGTGCCAGCAGCCAATTACTAGCGGGGGGAGGTGAGCAGTTCTTC. The chain couples TRBV11-2 to TRBJ2-1, with 12 bases that match TRBD2. This CDR3 is built from 15 residues. Germline V gene lookup returns CDR1 SGHAT and CDR2 FQNNGV. Unmatched junction bases numbered 8, after V lost 5 bases and J lost 9 bases.

Only a few counts were recorded for this clone. The CDR3 spells CASSAIGRRNEQYF. CDR3 nucleotide sequence: TGCGCCAGCAGTGCCATCGGGAGAAGGAACGAGCAGTACTTC. This chain links TRBV10-1 with TRBJ2-7; possible D gene TRBD2, 6 bases. V was pared by 4 bases and J by 5 bases, with 15 bases between. This CDR3 has 14 residues. CDR1 and CDR2 (germline): WNHNN, SYGVQD (reference sequence).

The chain joins TRBV19 to TRBJ1-5; 8 bases are shared with TRBD1. The ends lost 4 bases at V and 0 bases at J; junction bases unmatched: 11. The CDR3 has 18 residues. Per the germline V gene, CDR1 is LNHDA and CDR2 is SQIVND (reference sequence). The CDR3 DNA follows: TGTGCCAGTAGTACCCGGACAGGGTTAGACTATAGCAATCAGCCCCAGCATTTT. Encoded protein: CASSTRTGLDYSNQPQHF.

The CDR3 nucleotides are TGCGCCAGCAGTGAACAGGGAAGGGGTAGCACTGAAGCTTTCTTT. Its translation: CASSEQGRGSTEAFF. V is TRBV10-2 and J is TRBJ1-1; D may be TRBD1 (6 bases). CDR1 is WSHSY, CDR2 SAAADI, per germline. This CDR3 is 15 amino acids long. V lost 3 bases, J lost 4 bases, and 15 bases lay in between.

The chain has TRBV18 and TRBJ2-5; D is unresolved. Trimming stripped 1 base from V and 0 bases from J, with 6 bases between. Per the germline V gene, CDR1 is KGHSH and CDR2 is LQKENI. The CDR3 has 14 residues. CDR3 amino acids: CASSPLGYQETQYF. CDR3 bases: TGTGCCAGCTCACCACTCGGGTACCAAGAGACCCAGTACTTC.

The chain has TRBV7-8 and TRBJ2-6; 11 nucleotides align to TRBD2. CDR1 and CDR2 (germline): SGHVS, FQNEAQ. The CDR3 consists of 18 residues. With V trimmed by 2 bases and J by 2 bases, 5 bases remained unmatched. The CDR3 DNA sequence: TGTGCCAGCAGCTTATGGATAGCGGGAGGGACTGGGGCCAACGTCCTGACTTTC. Its translation is CASSLWIAGGTGANVLTF. Looking up the rest from reference TRBV7-8 and TRBJ2-6 gives the full variable domain: GAGVSQSPRYKVAKRGQDVALRCDPISGHVSLFWYQQALGQGPEFLTYFQNEAQLDKSGLPSDRFFAERPEGSVSTLKIQRTQQEDSAVYLCASSLWIAGGTGANVLTFGAGSRLTVL.

V gene TRBV28 combines with J gene TRBJ1-6; 7 nucleotides align to TRBD1. V lost 5 bases, J lost 7 bases, and 5 bases stayed unmatched. The CDR3 has 14 amino acids. Per the germline V gene, CDR1 is MDHEN and CDR2 is SYDVKM. The CDR3 DNA reads as TGTGCCAGCAGTACCGGGACAGCCAATTCACCCCTCCACTTT. Translating it yields CASSTGTANSPLHF.

This clone showed up just once. The rearrangement uses TRBV9 and TRBJ1-1; TRBD1 matches at 7 bases. This CDR3 has 14 amino acids. The junction had 6 bases not matched to a gene; V was cut back by 6 bases and J by 1 base. Germline-derived CDR1 and CDR2 are SGDLS and YYNGEE. In nucleotides, the CDR3 is TGTGCCAGCACCGCCGGGACAGAGAACACTGAAGCTTTCTTT. Protein: CASTAGTENTEAFF.

The chain is built from TRBV5-4 and TRBJ1-1; no firm D call. Trimming left V 0 bases short and J 1 base short, with 10 bases between. The V gene's germline CDR1 is SGHNT and CDR2 YYREEE (reference sequence). CDR3 length: 15 amino acids. CDR3 in amino acids: CASSLVTAENTEAFF. The CDR3 region has the DNA TGTGCCAGCAGCTTGGTCACCGCGGAGAACACTGAAGCTTTCTTT.

This chain uses TRBV14 with TRBJ2-1; TRBD2 aligns across 7 bases. The junction had 13 bases not matched to a gene; V was cut back by 3 bases and J by 8 bases. Germline V gene sequence: CDR1 SGHDN, CDR2 FVKESK. The CDR3 consists of 16 residues. The CDR3 DNA sequence: TGTGCCAGCAGCCAGGCGAACTCGCGGGAGCGGGATGAGCAGTTCTTC. This gives the protein CASSQANSRERDEQFF.

The chain is built from TRBV5-1 and TRBJ2-5, with a weak D call TRBD2 (5 bases). Germline values: CDR1 SGHRS, CDR2 YFSETQ. This CDR3 contains 15 residues. Trimming pared 0 bases from V and 5 bases from J, leaving 14 bases between. The CDR3 DNA reads as TGCGCCAGCAGCTTGGTCGGGGTGGGCGGTGAGACCCAGTACTTC. Encoded protein: CASSLVGVGGETQYF.

This chain links TRBV29-1 with TRBJ2-5; TRBD2 matches at 8 bases. Germline-derived CDR1 and CDR2 are SQVTM and ANQGSEA. V lost 7 bases, J lost 6 bases, and 13 bases stayed unmatched. The CDR3 has 14 amino acids. This chain's CDR3 is CSAGIGLAAKTQYF. CDR3 in DNA: TGCAGCGCCGGAATCGGACTAGCCGCCAAGACCCAGTACTTC.

The chain couples TRBV12-3 or TRBV12-4 to TRBJ2-4; possibly TRBD1 for D (5 bases). Between the trimmed V and J ends, which lost 6 bases and 5 bases, there was a span of 11 bases. This CDR3 comprises 13 residues. This chain's CDR3 is CASSSSTENIQYF. In DNA, the CDR3 is TGTGCCAGCAGCTCATCGACAGAAAACATTCAGTACTTC.

The rearrangement uses TRBV5-1 and TRBJ1-1; D uncertain. The CDR3 sequence is 15 residues long. Germline V gene sequence: CDR1 SGHRS, CDR2 YFSETQ. Deletions cut 4 bases from V and 1 base from J, with 14 bases between. CDR3 sequence: CASSIKRLGNTEAFF. The CDR3, as DNA: TGCGCCAGCAGCATCAAGAGGTTAGGGAACACTGAAGCTTTCTTT.

This clone was counted ten times or more. V gene TRBV27 combines with J gene TRBJ2-7; no definite D call. The CDR3 contains 13 residues. Germline V lookup: CDR1 MNHEY, CDR2 SMNVEV (reference sequence). Trimming took 3 bases from V and 1 from J, leaving 7 bases between them. The CDR3 DNA reads as TGTGCCAGCAGTTTCGCACAGTCCTACGAGCAGTACTTC. It translates to CASSFAQSYEQYF.

The chain links TRBV6-5 to TRBJ1-3, with D hard to call. V was clipped by 2 bases and J by 3 bases, with 11 bases between them. Per germline, CDR1 MNHEY and CDR2 SVGAGI. This CDR3 contains 15 residues. The CDR3: CASSYAAALGNTIYF. CDR3 sequence (DNA): TGTGCCAGCAGTTACGCGGCTGCCCTTGGAAACACCATATATTTT.

This clone showed up just a few times. The chain carries TRBV12-3 or TRBV12-4 and TRBJ2-5; D perhaps matches TRBD1 (5 bases). The ends were cut back, 7 bases at V and 5 bases at J, with 14 bases in the middle. This CDR3 has 13 residues. CDR3 sequence reads: CASNSGYLETQYF. For the CDR3, the DNA is TGTGCCAGCAATTCAGGGTATTTGGAGACCCAGTACTTC.

This clone is a singleton in its sample. This chain connects TRBV6-5 to TRBJ1-1, with D perhaps TRBD1 (5 bases). The ends were cut back, 2 bases at V and 3 bases at J, with 7 bases in the middle. Looked up from germline, CDR1 is MNHEY and CDR2 is SVGAGI. The CDR3 has 13 amino acids. This CDR3 is CASSYQGDTEAFF. The DNA for the CDR3 is TGTGCCAGCAGTTACCAGGGTGACACTGAAGCTTTCTTT.

J is TRBJ1-2 and V is TRBV19; D is uncertain. V was trimmed by 0 bases and J by 7 bases, leaving 9 bases between them. Germline lookup yields CDR1 LNHDA and CDR2 SQIVND (reference sequence). This CDR3 has 13 amino acids. The CDR3 region is CASSIDRFSGYTF. In DNA, the CDR3 is TGTGCCAGTAGTATAGACAGGTTTTCTGGCTACACCTTC.

This clone was detected once. V is TRBV5-5 and J is TRBJ2-3; possible D gene TRBD2, 6 bases. Germline V gene lookup returns CDR1 SGHKS and CDR2 YYEKEE (reference sequence). Trimming took off 4 bases at V and 5 bases at J, with 17 bases between the two ends. There are 15 residues in the CDR3. In DNA, the CDR3 is TGTGCCAGCAGCCCATTGGCGGGGCGCGGAGATACGCAGTATTTT. Protein product: CASSPLAGRGDTQYF.

This rearrangement joins TRBV7-9 to TRBJ1-1; possible D gene TRBD1, 5 bases. Germline loops: CDR1 SEHNR, CDR2 FQNEAQ (reference sequence). The CDR3 has 15 amino acids. The V gene lost 1 base and the J gene lost 0 bases, with 9 bases spanning the gap. For the CDR3, the DNA is TGTGCCAGCAGCTTAGGGGGGGACCTGAACACTGAAGCTTTCTTT. Amino acids: CASSLGGDLNTEAFF.

The chain is built from TRBV7-6 and TRBJ1-1, with 7 bases fitting TRBD1. The CDR3 is made up of 15 amino acids. Germline-derived CDR1 and CDR2 are SGHVS and FNYEAQ. V shed 3 bases and J 1 base; nucleotides not matched to a gene: 5. The CDR3 spells CASSFRQGGNTEAFF. For the CDR3, the DNA is TGTGCCAGCAGCTTCCGACAGGGAGGGAACACTGAAGCTTTCTTT.

The chain recombines TRBV3-1 (or the pseudogene TRBV3-2) with TRBJ1-6; no reliable D call. Germline V CDR1 and CDR2: LGHDT, YNNKEL (reference sequence). Deletions cut 0 bases from V and 7 bases from J, with 4 bases between. The CDR3 consists of 13 residues. Here the CDR3 reads CASSQDANSPLHF. CDR3 DNA sequence: TGTGCCAGCAGCCAAGATGCGAATTCACCCCTCCACTTT.

The rearrangement joins TRBV19 to TRBJ2-7; 7 bases are shared with TRBD1. V was pared by 6 bases and J by 8 bases, with 4 bases of the junction left unmatched. CDR3 length equals 11 residues. Germline V gene lookup returns CDR1 LNHDA and CDR2 SQIVND (reference sequence). Here the CDR3 DNA reads TGTGCCAGTAGGACAGGGTGGCAGCAGTACTTC. This encodes CASRTGWQQYF.